This T cell receptor beta chain was sequenced for a study of CD8 T cells in ankylosing spondylitis (dated by TCRdb to 2016 to 2017). Some background on the complete study: To find TCR variants linked to disease, the study profiled T cell receptor beta repertoires in ankylosing spondylitis patients and healthy donors. The full study cohort was made up of approximately 27 ankylosing spondylitis patients and roughly 98 healthy donors. Peripheral blood was sampled, and synovial fluid was additionally collected from ankylosing spondylitis patients. Overall study outcomes, separate from this receptor: In peripheral blood, the disease-linked clones were found at relatively low frequencies and had a CD8+ phenotype. The disease-linked clones were reported as significantly enriched in matched synovial fluid samples from ankylosing spondylitis patients. Some motif variants had previously been reported in the synovial fluid and blood of reactive arthritis patients, which suggests shared mechanisms of disease initiation. Blood from ankylosing spondylitis patients appeared to be characterized by a TCR beta motif made up of seven or eight highly homologous amino acid variants.

Sequencing was performed on an Illumina HiSeq 2500. Quantitative 5'-RACE with molecular barcodes was used to prepare TCR beta libraries. On the study's bioinformatics: Disease-linked TCR variants were identified with a new computational method built on a probabilistic model of VDJ rearrangement. TCRdb's own reprocessing of the public reads used fastp at Q25 and MiXCR and kept productive beta chains. Identical CDR3 protein sequences are pooled into one entry, listed with their most common genes and DNA. Here the V and J calls rest on TCRdb's processing, not on the authors' analysis. The sample records almost 400,000 distinct CDR3 sequences, around 22% of which are singletons. The ten largest clones take up roughly a sixth of the sample. From the germline V gene (reference sequence), CDR1 is DFQATT and CDR2 is SNEGSKA. V is clipped by 1 base and J by 0 bases, and the sequence between their germline boundaries is 7 bases long. Spanning cysteine to phenylalanine, the CDR3 consists of 14 amino acids. Only the CDR3 part of the read is kept: 42 bases, read in frame from the first base.

Worth noting for this clonotype: Its specific antigen is unknown. Base qualities are missing; no much larger clone stands one base away.

The TCR originated in a male donor with ankylosing spondylitis. The chain links TRBV20-1 with TRBJ2-1; there is no confident call for the D gene. Sequencing was done on a sample of blood, either unsorted or a sorted T cell fraction (not recorded which). The nucleotides are TGCAGTGCTAGAGTACTGCTCTCCTACAATGAGCAGTTCTTC. The resulting protein is CSARVLLSYNEQFF.